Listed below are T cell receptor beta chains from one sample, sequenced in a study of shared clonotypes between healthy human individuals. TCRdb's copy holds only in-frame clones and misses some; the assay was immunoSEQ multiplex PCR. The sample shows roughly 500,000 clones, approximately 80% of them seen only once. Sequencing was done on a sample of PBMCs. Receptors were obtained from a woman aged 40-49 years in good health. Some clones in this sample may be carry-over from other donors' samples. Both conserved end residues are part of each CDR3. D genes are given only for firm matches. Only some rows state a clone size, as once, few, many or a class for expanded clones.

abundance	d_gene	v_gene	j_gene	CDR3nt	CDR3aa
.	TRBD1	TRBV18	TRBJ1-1	TGTGCCAGCTCACGGGACAGGGGCCCCCGCGACACTGAAGCTTTCTTT	CASSRDRGPRDTEAFF
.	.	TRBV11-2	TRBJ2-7	TGTGCCAGCAGCTTAGTGAGCGCCGAGCAGTACTTC	CASSLVSAEQYF
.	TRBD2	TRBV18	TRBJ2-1	TGTGCCAGCTCACCACCAGGTCGGCTAGCGGGAGACAATGAGCAGTTCTTC	CASSPPGRLAGDNEQFF
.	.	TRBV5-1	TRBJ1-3	TGCGCCAGCAGCTTGGACGGAGGAAACACCATATATTTT	CASSLDGGNTIYF
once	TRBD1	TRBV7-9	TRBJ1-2	TGTGCCAGCAGCTCGGGACAGGGTTATGGCTACACCTTC	CASSSGQGYGYTF
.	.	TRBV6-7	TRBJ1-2	TGTGCCAGCAGTTTCCCCGATGGCTACACCTTC	CASSFPDGYTF
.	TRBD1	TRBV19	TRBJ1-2	TGTGCCAGTACCCCAGACAGGGGGCTAAACTATGGCTACACCTTC	CASTPDRGLNYGYTF
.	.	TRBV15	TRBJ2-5	TGTGCCACCAGCAGAGATCAGACCCAAGAGACCCAGTACTTC	CATSRDQTQETQYF
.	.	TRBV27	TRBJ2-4	TGTGCCAGCACCCTGTTAGGGGCCACCAAAAACATTCAGTACTTC	CASTLLGATKNIQYF
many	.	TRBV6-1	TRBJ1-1	TGTGCCAGCAGTGCCCTATCAGTGAACACTGAAGCTTTCTTT	CASSALSVNTEAFF
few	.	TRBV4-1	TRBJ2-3	TGCGCCAGCAGCCAAACAGGCGGTACGCAGTATTTT	CASSQTGGTQYF
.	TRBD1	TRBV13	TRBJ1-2	TGTGCCAGCAGCCCCTTGGGACAGGGCTATGGCTACACCTTC	CASSPLGQGYGYTF
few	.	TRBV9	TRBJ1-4	TGTGCCAGCAGCCCTTGGGATAATGAAAAACTGTTTTTT	CASSPWDNEKLFF
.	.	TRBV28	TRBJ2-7	TGTGCCAGCAGCTACCCGCACCGCGGGAAGTACGAGCAGTACTTC	CASSYPHRGKYEQYF
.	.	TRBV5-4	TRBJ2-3	TGTGCCAGCAGCTTGGCAAGCGGGAGCACAGATACGCAGTATTTT	CASSLASGSTDTQYF
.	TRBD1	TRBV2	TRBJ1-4	TGTGCCAGCAGTGAAGTATTTGGGACAGGGCCGAATGAAAAACTGTTTTTT	CASSEVFGTGPNEKLFF
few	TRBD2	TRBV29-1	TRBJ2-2	TGCAGCGTCTCCGGGACTAGCGCTAGGGCTTCGAACACCGGGGAGCTGTTTTTT	CSVSGTSARASNTGELFF
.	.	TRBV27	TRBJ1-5	TGTGCCAGCAGTACTCAGGGAGACACCCCCAATCAGCCCCAGCATTTT	CASSTQGDTPNQPQHF
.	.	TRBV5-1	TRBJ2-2	TGCGCCAGCAGCTTCCGGGACCAGCACACCGGGGAGCTGTTTTTT	CASSFRDQHTGELFF
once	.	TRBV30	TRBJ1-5	TGTGCCCTCAACGGGCAATCCAATCAGCCCCAGCATTTT	CALNGQSNQPQHF
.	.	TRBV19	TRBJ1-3	TGTGCCAGTAGTACCGCGTATACTGGAAACACCATATATTTT	CASSTAYTGNTIYF
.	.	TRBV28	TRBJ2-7	TGTGCCAGCAGAACATACAGCTACGAGCAGTACTTC	CASRTYSYEQYF
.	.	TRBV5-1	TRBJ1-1	TGCGCCAGCGGGTCCTCAATGCAGGGGAGTAGGTCTGAAGCTTTCTTT	CASGSSMQGSRSEAFF
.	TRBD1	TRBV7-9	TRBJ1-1	TGTGCCAGCAGCTATGGGACAGGCGATTCGGCTTTCTTT	CASSYGTGDSAFF
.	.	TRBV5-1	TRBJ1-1	TGCGCCAGCATGATTTCCAGCAGGGGAGATAGTGAAGCTTTCTTT	CASMISSRGDSEAFF
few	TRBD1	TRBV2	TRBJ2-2	TGTGCCAGCAGTGACAGGGGGCCCGACACCGGGGAGCTGTTTTTT	CASSDRGPDTGELFF
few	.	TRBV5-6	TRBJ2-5	TGTGCCAGCAGCTTCGTTTCCCAAGAGACCCAGTACTTC	CASSFVSQETQYF
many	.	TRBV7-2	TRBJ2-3	TGTGCCAGCAGCTTAGGACCGAAGGATACGCAGTATTTT	CASSLGPKDTQYF
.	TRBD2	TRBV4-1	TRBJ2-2	TGCGCCAGCAGCCAAGTAGATAGCGGGAGTTCCGGCGGGGAGCTGTTTTTT	CASSQVDSGSSGGELFF
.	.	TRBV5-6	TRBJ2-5	TGTGCCAGCAGCTTTACAGGCCAAGAGACCCAGTACTTC	CASSFTGQETQYF
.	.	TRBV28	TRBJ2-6	TGTGCCAGCAGTTTACGGGATAGGGTGGGGTCCGGGGCCAACGTCCTGACTTTC	CASSLRDRVGSGANVLTF
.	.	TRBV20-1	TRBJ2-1	TGCAGTGCTAGGGCCAATGATGAGCAGTTCTTC	CSARANDEQFF
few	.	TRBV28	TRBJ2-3	TGTGCCATAACTAGCACAGATACGCAGTATTTT	CAITSTDTQYF
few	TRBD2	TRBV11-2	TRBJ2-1	TGTGCCAGCAGCCTCCAGCGGGAGCAGTACAATGAGCAGTTCTTC	CASSLQREQYNEQFF
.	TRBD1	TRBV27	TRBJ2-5	TGTGCCAGCAGTCAAGACAGGGAAGGGACCCAGTACTTC	CASSQDREGTQYF
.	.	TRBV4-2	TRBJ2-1	TGTGCCAGCAGCCAACTAGCGGGACAGGGGAATGAGCAGTTCTTC	CASSQLAGQGNEQFF
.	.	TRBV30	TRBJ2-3	TGTGCCTGGAAAAGGGCGACTAGTGGCCTCCCAGATACGCAGTATTTT	CAWKRATSGLPDTQYF
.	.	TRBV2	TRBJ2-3	TGTGCCAGCAGTCGTCTCCTCACAGATACGCAGTATTTT	CASSRLLTDTQYF
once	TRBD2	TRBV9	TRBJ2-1	TGTGCCAGCAGCGTCGGGGGGACTGACTACAATGAGCAGTTCTTC	CASSVGGTDYNEQFF
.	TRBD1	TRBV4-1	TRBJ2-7	TGCGCCAGCAGCCATCGTGAGGGGGTGACAGGGAACTCCTACGAGCAGTACTTC	CASSHREGVTGNSYEQYF
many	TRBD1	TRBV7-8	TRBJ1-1	TGTGCCAGCAGCTCGGGACAGGGGAACACTGAAGCTTTCTTT	CASSSGQGNTEAFF
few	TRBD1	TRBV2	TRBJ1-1	TGTGCCAGCGGACAGGGGAAGAACACTGAAGCTTTCTTT	CASGQGKNTEAFF
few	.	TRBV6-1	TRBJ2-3	TGTGCCAGCAGTGAATTTTGGCCGCAGTATTTT	CASSEFWPQYF